What follows describes a single T cell receptor (beta chain). The entry originates in a study of blood T cell repertoires in COVID-19. Study background: Acute and convalescent COVID-19 specimens originated in the United States, Italy and Spain. T cells, B-cell-depleted T cells, or PBMCs provided the cDNA or gDNA that served as material.

Data came from immunoSEQ multiplex PCR; TCRdb stores just in-frame clones and leaves some out. The profile shows roughly 80,000 clones, about 83% of them singletons. V trimming: 1 base; J trimming: 5 bases; junction bases outside the gene matches: 3. CDR3 length: 14 residues. The germline gives CDR1 KGHSH, CDR2 LQKENI. This TCR derives from a woman in her sixties or seventies with acute or convalescent COVID-19. This sequence joins TRBV18 and TRBJ2-7, with 9 bases that match TRBD1. The sequenced sample was peripheral blood. Here the CDR3 reads CASSPRTGVHEQYF. DNA for the CDR3: TGTGCCAGCTCACCACGGACAGGGGTCCACGAGCAGTACTTC.